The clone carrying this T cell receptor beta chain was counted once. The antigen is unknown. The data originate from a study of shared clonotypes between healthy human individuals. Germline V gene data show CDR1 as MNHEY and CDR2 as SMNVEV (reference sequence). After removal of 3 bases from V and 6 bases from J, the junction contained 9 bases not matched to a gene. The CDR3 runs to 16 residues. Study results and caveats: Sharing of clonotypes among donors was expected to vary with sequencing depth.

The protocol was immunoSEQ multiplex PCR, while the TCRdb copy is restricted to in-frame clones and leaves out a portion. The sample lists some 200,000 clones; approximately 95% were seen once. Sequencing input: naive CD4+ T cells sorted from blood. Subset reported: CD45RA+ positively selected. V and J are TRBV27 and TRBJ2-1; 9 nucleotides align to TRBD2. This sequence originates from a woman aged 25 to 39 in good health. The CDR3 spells CASSLNRAGGGNEQFF. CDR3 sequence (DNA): TGTGCCAGCAGTTTGAATAGAGCGGGAGGAGGCAATGAGCAGTTCTTC.